This T cell receptor beta chain was identified during a study of PD-1 blockade in classical Hodgkin lymphoma (dated by TCRdb to about 2020). Describing the broader study: Nivolumab dosing was 3 mg/kg intravenously every 2 weeks, continuing until either disease progression or unacceptable toxicity. A peripheral blood immune signature of response to PD-1 blockade in classical Hodgkin lymphoma was defined using TCR beta sequencing and CyTOF.

Overall study outcomes, separate from this receptor: Patients starting nivolumab less than 1 year after ASCT had lower diversity and were excluded from later analyses to avoid confounding by immune reconstitution. Baseline TCR diversity was reported to be lower in newly diagnosed patients than in healthy donors and to be lower still in relapsed/refractory patients. The study covered only a single clinical trial cohort, and the causes of the repertoire differences, possibly disease activity or prior therapy, were still not defined. Among trial patients, those achieving complete response had baseline diversity similar to that of newly diagnosed patients, while diversity was significantly lower in partial responders and progressors. A significant rise by C4D1 was seen in CD4+ but not CD8+ TCR diversity (p=0.0027 vs p=0.16), with the rise being most apparent in complete responders (p=0.02).

Genomic DNA was extracted with the Qiagen DNeasy kit from unsorted PBMCs and from negatively selected CD4+ and CD8+ fractions. TCR beta CDR3 regions were subjected to amplification by immunoSEQ multiplex PCR with primers that anneal to V and J segments. A synthetic immune receptor repertoire was used to minimize amplification bias, and remaining bias was computationally removed after sequencing. Per the original workflow: Repertoire diversity was quantified as the Shannon entropy index using custom Python scripts. Unsorted, CD4+ and CD8+ repertoires were examined separately, except in combined analyses, for which CD4+ and CD8+ sequences were merged in silico. Clonal expansion was defined as a frequency increase of at least 2-fold after treatment compared with C1D1, and clones undetected at baseline were assigned a pseudocount of 0.5. Singleton clones were defined as clones with 0 or 1 copy at C1D1, and non-singleton clones were defined as clones with 2 or more copies. By matching protein sequences in sorted samples from the same patient, clones expanded in unsorted samples were annotated as CD4+, CD8+ or unknown. Diversity changes from C1D1 to C4D1 were tested in paired samples using Wilcoxon tests. The table comes from immuneACCESS by way of TCRdb, which keeps in-frame sequences with V and J called. Part of the clones is missing from these tables; in studies checked, under half for an unresolved V gene and the rest for unknown reasons. The V and J calls and the clone size are those of that table, but D and trimming were determined from the DNA. This sample has roughly 94,000 clones in its table, and more than 85% of those were observed once. Less than 2% of the sample goes to the ten largest clones.

This sample's time point label indicates: cycle 4 day 1 (C4D1), after 5 to 7 weeks of nivolumab. Every trial patient had relapsed after autologous stem cell transplantation, and cohorts A, B and C differed in prior brentuximab vedotin exposure. A total of 50 to 70 patients with relapsed/refractory classical Hodgkin lymphoma made up the trial cohort, and each patient's best overall response was complete response, partial response or progressive disease. Trial patients were treated with single-agent nivolumab in the multi-cohort phase II CheckMate 205 trial. Best overall response was determined by an independent review committee according to the 2007 International Working Group response criteria. Trial PBMCs were collected immediately before nivolumab initiation (C1D1) and during therapy at cycle 2 day 1 and cycle 4 day 1. Peripheral blood was collected in 8 mL Vacutainer Cell Preparation Tubes, from which PBMCs were isolated by centrifugation and then cryopreserved.

CDR1 and CDR2 were assigned from the germline V gene as SGDLS and YYNGEE. The cysteine opens and the phenylalanine closes a CDR3 of 15 amino acids. Only the CDR3 part of the read is kept: 45 bases, read in frame from the first base. Deletion took 0 bases off V and 4 bases off J, with a span of 13 bases between the germline ends. As regards this clone: Its recognized antigen is unknown. No per-base quality is available; no much larger clone lies one base away.

The specimen was peripheral blood mononuclear cells (PBMCs), collected before the fourth cycle of nivolumab. The origin of this receptor is a human donor with classical Hodgkin lymphoma. The rearranged segments are TRBV9 and TRBJ1-2, with TRBD1 tentatively as D gene (5 bases match). The CDR3 here reads CASSVGHTGTYGYTF. Here is the DNA: TGTGCCAGCAGCGTAGGACATACAGGTACCTATGGCTACACCTTC.